Listed below are T cell receptor beta chains from one sample, sequenced in a study of T cell responses to AZD1222 COVID-19 vaccine. Sequenced by immunoSEQ multiplex PCR; TCRdb stores in-frame clones only, minus some. The sample shows roughly 120,000 clones, approximately 90% of them seen only once. Sequenced material: peripheral blood, taken on day 0 of AZD1222 vaccination. The receptor source for this set is an adult in good health. Both conserved end residues are part of each CDR3. A clone size is listed for some rows: how often the clone was seen (once, few, many), or a class if it is expanded.

CDR3 protein	clone size	V gene	J gene
CASSLRGPNYGYTF	NA	TRBV28	TRBJ1-2
CASRILSSYEQYF	once	TRBV2	TRBJ2-7
CASSSGLSTDTQYF	NA	TRBV7-2	TRBJ2-3
CASSLSMAEGNEKLFF	NA	TRBV3-1/TRBV3-2	TRBJ1-4
CASSQVGSYEQYF	NA	TRBV3-1/TRBV3-2	TRBJ2-7
CASSLDGNEQFF	few	TRBV12-3/TRBV12-4	TRBJ2-1
CASSLTVSNQPQHF	NA	TRBV6-6	TRBJ1-5
CASSDKGLAGTPREQFF	NA	TRBV6-1	TRBJ2-1
CASSLGFSYEQYF	once	TRBV11-2	TRBJ2-7
CASSDSSGSSYEQYF	NA	TRBV10-2	TRBJ2-7
CASSRAGTVYNSPLHF	NA	TRBV25-1	TRBJ1-6
CASSPSGSRTEAFF	NA	TRBV18	TRBJ1-1
CASRQLGQGRVGYTF	NA	TRBV6-5	TRBJ1-2
CASSLSPGTGYEQYF	NA	TRBV7-7	TRBJ2-7
CASSFRVAQPNTEAFF	NA	TRBV5-1	TRBJ1-1
CASSSRGLRTEAFF	NA	TRBV28	TRBJ1-1
CASSIRLAGGNEQFF	NA	TRBV19	TRBJ2-1
CASSQGWGNTEAFF	NA	TRBV3-1/TRBV3-2	TRBJ1-1
CASSGTVGYNEQFF	NA	TRBV2	TRBJ2-1
CASSQRGETQYF	NA	TRBV3-1/TRBV3-2	TRBJ2-5
CSVEDPPGSYEQYF	NA	TRBV29-1	TRBJ2-7
CASSPGTPGNTIYF	NA	TRBV5-1	TRBJ1-3
CASSHGLAGGYEQYF	once	TRBV3-1/TRBV3-2	TRBJ2-7
CATSDLVASGMYEQFF	NA	TRBV24-1	TRBJ2-1
CASRGLDYGYTF	NA	TRBV12-3/TRBV12-4	TRBJ1-2
CASSADRGGDAEAFF	NA	TRBV2	TRBJ1-1
CASSLDRLGMGYF	NA	TRBV28	TRBJ2-5